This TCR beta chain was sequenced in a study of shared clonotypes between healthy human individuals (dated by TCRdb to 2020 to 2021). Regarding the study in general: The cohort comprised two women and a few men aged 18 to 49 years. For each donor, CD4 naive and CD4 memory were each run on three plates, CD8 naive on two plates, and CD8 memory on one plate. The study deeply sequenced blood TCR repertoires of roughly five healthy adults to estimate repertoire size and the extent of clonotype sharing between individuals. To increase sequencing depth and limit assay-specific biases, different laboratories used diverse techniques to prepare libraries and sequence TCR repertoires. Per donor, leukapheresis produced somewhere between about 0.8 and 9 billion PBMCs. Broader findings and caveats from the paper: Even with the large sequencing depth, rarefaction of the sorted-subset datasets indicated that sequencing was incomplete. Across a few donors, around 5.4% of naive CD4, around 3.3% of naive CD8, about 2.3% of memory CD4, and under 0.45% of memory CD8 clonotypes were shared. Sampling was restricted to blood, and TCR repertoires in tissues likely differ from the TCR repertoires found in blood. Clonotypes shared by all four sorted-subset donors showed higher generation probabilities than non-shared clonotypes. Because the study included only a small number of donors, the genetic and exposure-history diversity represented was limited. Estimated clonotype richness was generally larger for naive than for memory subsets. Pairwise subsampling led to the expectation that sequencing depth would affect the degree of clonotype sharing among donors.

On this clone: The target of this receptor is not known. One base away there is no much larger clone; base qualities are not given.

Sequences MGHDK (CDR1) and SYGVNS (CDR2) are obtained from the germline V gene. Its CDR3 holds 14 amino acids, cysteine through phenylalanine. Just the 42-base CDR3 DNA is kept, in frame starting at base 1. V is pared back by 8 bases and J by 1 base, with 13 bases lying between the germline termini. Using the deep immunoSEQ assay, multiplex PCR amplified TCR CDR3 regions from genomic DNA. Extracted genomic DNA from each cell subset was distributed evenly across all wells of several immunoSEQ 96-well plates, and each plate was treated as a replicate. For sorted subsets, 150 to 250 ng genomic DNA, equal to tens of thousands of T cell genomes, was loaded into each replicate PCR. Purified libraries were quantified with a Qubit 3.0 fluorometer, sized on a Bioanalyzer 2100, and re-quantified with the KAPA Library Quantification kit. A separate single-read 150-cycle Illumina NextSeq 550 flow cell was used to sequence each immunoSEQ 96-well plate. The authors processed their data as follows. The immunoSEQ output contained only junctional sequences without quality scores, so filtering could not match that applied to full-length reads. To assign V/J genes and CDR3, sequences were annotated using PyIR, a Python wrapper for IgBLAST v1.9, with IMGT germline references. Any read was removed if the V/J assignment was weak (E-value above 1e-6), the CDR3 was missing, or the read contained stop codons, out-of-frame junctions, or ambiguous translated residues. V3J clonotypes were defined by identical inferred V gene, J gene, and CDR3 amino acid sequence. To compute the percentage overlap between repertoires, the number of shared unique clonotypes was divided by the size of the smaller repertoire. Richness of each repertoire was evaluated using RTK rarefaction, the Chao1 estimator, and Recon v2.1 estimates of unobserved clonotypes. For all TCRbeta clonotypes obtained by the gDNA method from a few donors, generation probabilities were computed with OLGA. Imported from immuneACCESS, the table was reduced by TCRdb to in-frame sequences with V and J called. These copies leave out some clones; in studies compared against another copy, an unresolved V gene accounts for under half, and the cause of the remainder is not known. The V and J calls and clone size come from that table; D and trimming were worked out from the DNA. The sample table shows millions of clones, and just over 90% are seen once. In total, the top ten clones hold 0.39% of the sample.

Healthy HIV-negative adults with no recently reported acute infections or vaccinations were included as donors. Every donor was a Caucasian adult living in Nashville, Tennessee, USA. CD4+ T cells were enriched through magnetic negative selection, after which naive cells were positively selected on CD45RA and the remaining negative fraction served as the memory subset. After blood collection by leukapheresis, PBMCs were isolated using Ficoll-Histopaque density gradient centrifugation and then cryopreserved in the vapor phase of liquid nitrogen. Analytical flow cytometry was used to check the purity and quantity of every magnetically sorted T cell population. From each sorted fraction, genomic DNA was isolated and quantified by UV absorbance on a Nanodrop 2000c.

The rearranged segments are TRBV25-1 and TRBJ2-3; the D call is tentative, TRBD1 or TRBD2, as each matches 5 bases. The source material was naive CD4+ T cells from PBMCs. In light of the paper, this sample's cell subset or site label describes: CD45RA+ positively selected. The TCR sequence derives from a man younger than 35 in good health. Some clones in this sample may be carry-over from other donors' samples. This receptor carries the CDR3 CASGARGRTDTQYF. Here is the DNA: TGTGCCAGCGGGGCGAGGGGCCGCACAGATACGCAGTATTTT.